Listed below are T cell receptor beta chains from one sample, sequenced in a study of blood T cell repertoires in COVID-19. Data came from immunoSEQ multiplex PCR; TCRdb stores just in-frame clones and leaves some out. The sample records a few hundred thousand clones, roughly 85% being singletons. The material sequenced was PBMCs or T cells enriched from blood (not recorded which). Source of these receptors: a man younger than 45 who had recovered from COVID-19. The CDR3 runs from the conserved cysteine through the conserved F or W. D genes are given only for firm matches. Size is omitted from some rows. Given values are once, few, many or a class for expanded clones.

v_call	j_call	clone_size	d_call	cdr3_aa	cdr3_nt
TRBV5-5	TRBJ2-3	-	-	CASSLQGYGGTDTQYF	TGTGCCAGCAGCCTGCAGGGTTATGGGGGCACAGATACGCAGTATTTT
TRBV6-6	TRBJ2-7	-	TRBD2	CASSYTTSGARYEQYF	TGTGCCAGCAGTTACACGACTAGCGGGGCCCGTTACGAGCAGTACTTC
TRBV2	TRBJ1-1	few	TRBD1	CASSSDRGAFF	TGTGCCAGCAGTTCGGACAGGGGAGCTTTCTTT
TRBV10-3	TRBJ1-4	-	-	CAIRQDDLGEKLFF	TGTGCCATCAGGCAAGACGACTTAGGTGAAAAACTGTTTTTT
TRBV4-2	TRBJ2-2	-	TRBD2	CASSQVIGGGDGELFF	TGTGCCAGCAGCCAAGTTATCGGGGGGGGCGACGGGGAGCTGTTTTTT
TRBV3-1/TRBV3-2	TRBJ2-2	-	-	CASSQWAGELFF	TGTGCCAGCAGCCAATGGGCAGGGGAGCTGTTTTTT
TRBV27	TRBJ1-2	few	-	CASSLGLNYGYTF	TGTGCCAGCAGTTTGGGACTAAACTATGGCTACACCTTC
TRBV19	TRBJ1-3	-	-	CASSIPRNTIYF	TGTGCCAGTAGTATCCCCAGAAACACCATATATTTT
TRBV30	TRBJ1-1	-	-	CACLGRGTEAFF	TGTGCCTGCCTGGGTCGGGGGACTGAAGCTTTCTTT
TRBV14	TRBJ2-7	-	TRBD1	CASSQDGTGNSYEQYF	TGTGCCAGCAGCCAAGATGGGACAGGTAACTCCTACGAGCAGTACTTC
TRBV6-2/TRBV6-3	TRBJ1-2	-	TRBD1	CASSYYGDRDGYTF	TGTGCCAGCAGTTACTACGGTGACAGGGATGGCTACACCTTC
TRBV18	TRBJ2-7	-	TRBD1	CASSPPGTGSHEQYF	TGTGCCAGCTCACCCCCCGGGACAGGGAGCCACGAGCAGTACTTC
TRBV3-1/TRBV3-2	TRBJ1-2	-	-	CASSQGPDRPSGYTF	TGTGCCAGCAGCCAAGGCCCGGACAGACCTAGCGGCTACACCTTC
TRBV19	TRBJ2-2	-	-	CASSIEAGRTGELFF	TGTGCCAGTAGTATAGAGGCGGGGAGGACCGGGGAGCTGTTTTTT
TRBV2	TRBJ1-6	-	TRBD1	CASSDSTGAWSPLHF	TGTGCCAGCAGTGATAGCACAGGGGCATGGTCACCCCTCCACTTT
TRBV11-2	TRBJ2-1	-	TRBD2	CASSLRLAGGASEQFF	TGTGCCAGCAGCCTACGACTAGCGGGGGGAGCAAGTGAGCAGTTCTTC
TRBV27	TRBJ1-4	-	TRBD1	CARRKVSGQNNEKLFF	TGTGCCAGAAGAAAGGTTTCGGGACAGAATAATGAAAAACTGTTTTTT
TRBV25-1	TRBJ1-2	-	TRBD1	CASSPVGQTNYGYTF	TGTGCCAGCAGCCCCGTGGGACAGACTAACTATGGCTACACCTTC
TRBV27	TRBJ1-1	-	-	CASSFQGLGNTEAFF	TGTGCCAGCAGTTTCCAGGGGCTAGGAAACACTGAAGCTTTCTTT
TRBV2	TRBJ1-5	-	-	CASSPTAYSNQPQHF	TGTGCCAGCAGCCCGACAGCGTATAGCAATCAGCCCCAGCATTTT
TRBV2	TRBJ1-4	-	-	CASNGYEKLFF	TGTGCCAGCAACGGTTATGAAAAACTGTTTTTT
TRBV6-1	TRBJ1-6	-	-	CASSEGAKSLHF	TGTGCCAGCAGTGAAGGGGCTAAGTCCCTCCACTTT
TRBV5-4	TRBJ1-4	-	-	CASSLGQSNEKLFF	TGTGCCAGCAGCTTGGGACAGTCTAATGAAAAACTGTTTTTT
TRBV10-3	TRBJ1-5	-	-	CAISESRGSNQPQHF	TGTGCCATCAGTGAGTCAAGGGGTAGCAATCAGCCCCAGCATTTT
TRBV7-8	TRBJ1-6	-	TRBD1	CASSPGQNSPLHF	TGTGCCAGCAGCCCGGGACAGAATTCACCCCTCCACTTT
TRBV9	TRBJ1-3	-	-	CASSVAGRPGNTIYF	TGTGCCAGCAGCGTAGCAGGTCGTCCTGGAAACACCATATATTTT
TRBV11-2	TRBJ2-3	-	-	CASSPRPRGKKTDTQYF	TGTGCCAGCAGCCCTCGGCCCCGGGGGAAAAAAACAGATACGCAGTATTTT
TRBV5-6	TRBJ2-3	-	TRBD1	CASSFSDGTGTDTQYF	TGTGCCAGCAGCTTCTCGGACGGGACAGGCACAGATACGCAGTATTTT
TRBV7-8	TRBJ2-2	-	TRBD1	CASSLAVGGGSAGELFF	TGTGCCAGCAGCTTAGCGGTAGGGGGCGGATCAGCCGGGGAGCTGTTTTTT
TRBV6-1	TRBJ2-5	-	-	CASSELLGGSETQYF	TGTGCCAGCAGTGAACTACTCGGAGGAAGCGAGACCCAGTACTTC
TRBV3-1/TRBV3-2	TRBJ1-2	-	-	CASSPGLDYGYTF	TGTGCCAGCAGCCCCGGTTTGGACTATGGCTACACCTTC
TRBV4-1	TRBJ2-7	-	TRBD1	CASSRGQGQTYEQYF	TGCGCCAGCAGCCGCGGACAGGGGCAGACCTACGAGCAGTACTTC
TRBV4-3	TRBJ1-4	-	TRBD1	CASSQDVTGGEKLFF	TGCGCCAGCAGCCAAGACGTAACAGGGGGCGAAAAACTGTTTTTT
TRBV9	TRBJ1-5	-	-	CASSVDGGLNQPQHF	TGTGCCAGCAGCGTAGATGGGGGCCTCAATCAGCCCCAGCATTTT
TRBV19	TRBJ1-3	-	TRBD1	CASSQRTGAGNTIYF	TGTGCCAGTAGCCAAAGGACAGGGGCTGGAAACACCATATATTTT
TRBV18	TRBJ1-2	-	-	CASSPPTGFYYGYTF	TGTGCCAGCTCACCACCGACGGGATTTTACTATGGCTACACCTTC
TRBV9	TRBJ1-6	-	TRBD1	CASSPTGGNGRDSPLHF	TGTGCCAGCAGCCCAACAGGGGGGAATGGTCGGGATTCACCCCTCCACTTT
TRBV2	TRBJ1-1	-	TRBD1	CASSDEGTVTEAFF	TGTGCCAGCAGTGACGAGGGGACAGTCACTGAAGCTTTCTTT
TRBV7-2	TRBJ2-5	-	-	CASNRGTQETQYF	TGTGCCAGCAACCGGGGGACTCAAGAGACCCAGTACTTC
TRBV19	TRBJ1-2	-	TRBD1	CASSPGTGNYGYTF	TGTGCCAGTTCTCCCGGGACAGGGAACTATGGCTACACCTTC